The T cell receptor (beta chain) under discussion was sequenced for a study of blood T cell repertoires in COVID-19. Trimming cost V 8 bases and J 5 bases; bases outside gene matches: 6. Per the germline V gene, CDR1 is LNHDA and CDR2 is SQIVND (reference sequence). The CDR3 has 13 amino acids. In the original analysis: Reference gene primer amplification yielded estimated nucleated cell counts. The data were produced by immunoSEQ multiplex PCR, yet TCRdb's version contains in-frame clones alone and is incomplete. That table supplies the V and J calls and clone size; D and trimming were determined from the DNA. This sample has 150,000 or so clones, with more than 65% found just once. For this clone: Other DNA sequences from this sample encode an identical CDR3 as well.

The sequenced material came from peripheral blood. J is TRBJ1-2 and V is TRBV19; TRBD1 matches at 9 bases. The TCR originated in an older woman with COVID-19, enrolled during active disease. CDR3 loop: CASSPGTGYGYTF. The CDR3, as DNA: TGTGCCAGTTCCCCCGGGACAGGGTATGGCTACACCTTC.